This TCR beta chain derives from a study of cytomegalovirus exposure and HLA in healthy donors. Study findings and constraints: Roughly uniform sequencing depth across donors was assumed, possibly incorrectly. Later on, a genetic analysis was performed. It linked a missense variant in DCLRE1C with V- and J-gene trimming of TCR beta.

Healthy donors of bone marrow made up the group. It was with 60 Vbeta and 13 Jbeta primers that the PCR ran. The repertoire was sequenced with immunoSEQ multiplex PCR; TCRdb's copy has only in-frame clones and lacks some. The sample carries around 150,000 clones, around 74% recorded once. The V segment lost 1 base and the J segment 5 bases; nucleotides outside the gene matches: 9. CDR1 and CDR2 (germline): LNHDA, SQIVND (reference sequence). The CDR3 is 16 amino acids. A note on this clone: What it binds is unknown.

The chain joins TRBV19 to TRBJ2-5; 8 nucleotides agree with TRBD2. The sequenced sample was PBMCs. The receptor was isolated from a young man in good health and CMV-seronegative. CDR3 nucleotide sequence: TGTGCCAGTAGTATAGTTCTGGGGGTAGCGGGGGAGACCCAGTACTTC. It yields the protein CASSIVLGVAGETQYF.